One and the same sample provided the 24 T cell receptor beta chains below, sequenced in a study of cytomegalovirus exposure and HLA in healthy donors. The primer mix had 60 Vbeta and 13 Jbeta primers. Data came from immunoSEQ multiplex PCR; TCRdb stores just in-frame clones and leaves some out. The sample has about 130,000 clones; approximately 74% are singletons. Input material: PBMCs. Source of these receptors: a man aged 18 to 35 in good health and CMV-seropositive.

The chain links TRBV2 to TRBJ1-2; D unclear. The length of the CDR3 is 11 residues. Between the trimmed V and J ends, which lost 7 bases and 2 bases, there was a span of 5 bases. Germline V lookup: CDR1 SNHLY, CDR2 FYNNEI. CDR3 sequence: CASTSNYGYTF. The CDR3 DNA sequence: TGTGCCAGCACCTCCAACTATGGCTACACCTTC.

CDR3 amino acids: CASSQVVGDNEQFF. DNA for the CDR3: TGTGCCAGCAGCCAAGTAGTGGGAGACAATGAGCAGTTCTTC. The V call is TRBV4-2, the J call TRBJ2-1, with D possibly matching TRBD2 (5 bases). V dropped 1 base and J dropped 5 bases, with 9 bases sitting between them. The CDR3 covers 14 residues. Germline V lookup: CDR1 LGHNA, CDR2 YNFKEQ.

The chain joins TRBV5-3 to TRBJ1-5; D gene ambiguous. TRBV5-3 is designated an ORF whose function remains uncertain. V lost 1 base, J lost 0 bases, and 11 bases lay in between. The CDR3 extends over 16 amino acids. CDR3 in amino acids: CARSLKERFSNQPQHF. In DNA form, the CDR3 reads TGTGCCAGAAGCTTGAAGGAGCGGTTTAGCAATCAGCCCCAGCATTTT.

This clone was observed a handful of times. The chain carries TRBV5-1 and TRBJ2-2, with D tentatively TRBD2 (6 bases). CDR1 is SGHRS, CDR2 YFSETQ, per germline. This CDR3 is built from 16 residues. V was pared by 2 bases and J by 2 bases, with 13 bases between. The CDR3 DNA reads as TGCGCCAGCAGCTTAGCCCGACTAGGAAACACCGGGGAGCTGTTTTTT. Translation gives CASSLARLGNTGELFF.

The chain has TRBV7-2 and TRBJ2-7; 10 bases align to TRBD2. CDR1 SGHTA and CDR2 FQGNSA come from the germline V gene. Trimming removed 7 bases from V and 4 bases from J; junction bases left unmatched: 7. CDR3 length: 14 residues. This CDR3 reads CASTSTSGTYEQYF. CDR3 DNA: TGTGCCAGCACGTCAACTAGCGGGACATACGAGCAGTACTTC.

V usage is TRBV9 and J usage is TRBJ2-3, with no clear D. This CDR3 spans 13 amino acids. V lost 0 bases, J lost 7 bases, and 9 bases lay in between. Per germline, CDR1 SGDLS and CDR2 YYNGEE. Written as DNA, the CDR3 is TGTGCCAGCAGCGTAGCGGTAGCAAATACGCAGTATTTT. This translates into CASSVAVANTQYF.

The chain couples TRBV7-8 to TRBJ2-3, with 13 positions matching TRBD2. The CDR3 sequence is 18 residues long. Germline V lookup: CDR1 SGHVS, CDR2 FQNEAQ. V lost 5 bases to trimming and J lost 2 bases; unmatched junction nucleotides: 10. The CDR3 is CASSASRTSGSSTDTQYF. Here the CDR3 DNA reads TGTGCCAGCAGCGCCTCTCGGACTAGCGGGAGTTCCACAGATACGCAGTATTTT.

The chain is built from TRBV5-8 and TRBJ2-1, with D perhaps matching TRBD1 (6 bases). This CDR3 is 18 amino acids long. Trimming pared 0 bases from V and 5 bases from J, leaving 21 bases between. Germline assignment: CDR1 SGHTS and CDR2 YDEGEE. CDR3 in amino acids: CASSLAHTGTPLDNEQFF. Written as DNA, the CDR3 is TGTGCCAGCAGCTTGGCCCACACCGGGACACCCCTTGACAATGAGCAGTTCTTC.

This sequence joins TRBV7-9 and TRBJ2-1; unclear D gene. The CDR3 spans 13 residues. The germline V gene has CDR1 SEHNR and CDR2 FQNEAQ (reference sequence). V shed 1 base and J shed 6 bases, with 7 bases lying between them. The CDR3 DNA sequence: TGTGCCAGCAGCTTAGAGCCGATCAATGAGCAGTTCTTC. Amino acid sequence: CASSLEPINEQFF.

The chain is built from TRBV29-1 and TRBJ2-5; D ambiguous. The germline V gene has CDR1 SQVTM and CDR2 ANQGSEA. The CDR3 has 14 residues. V was cut by 4 bases and J by 2 bases, with 14 bases left in between. CDR3 DNA: TGCAGCGTTGTTTTGGTAGCTCTACAAGAGACCCAGTACTTC. It translates to CSVVLVALQETQYF.

V is TRBV5-1 and J is TRBJ2-3; a weak D match, TRBD1 (5 bases). Per germline, CDR1 SGHRS and CDR2 YFSETQ. The CDR3 extends over 13 amino acids. With 8 bases removed from V and 2 bases from J, the gap between germline ends came to 12 bases. CDR3 sequence reads: CASQSTATDTQYF. CDR3 DNA sequence: TGCGCCAGTCAGTCGACAGCCACAGATACGCAGTATTTT.

The rearrangement links TRBV11-2 to TRBJ2-5; 10 bases match TRBD2. Germline loops: CDR1 SGHAT, CDR2 FQNNGV. The CDR3 loop spans 12 amino acids. After removal of 5 bases from V and 11 bases from J, the junction contained 5 bases not matched to a gene. In nucleotides, the CDR3 is TGTGCCAGCAGCCCGGGACTAGCGCCTCAGTACTTC. Protein: CASSPGLAPQYF. Variable domain in full (rest from reference TRBV11-2 and TRBJ2-5): EAGVAQSPRYKIIEKRQSVAFWCNPISGHATLYWYQQILGQGPKLLIQFQNNGVVDDSQLPKDRFSAERLKGVDSTLKIQPAKLEDSAVYLCASSPGLAPQYFGPGTRLLVL.

This sequence joins TRBV7-9 and TRBJ2-7; possible D gene TRBD1, 6 bases. The CDR3 runs to 14 residues. V was clipped by 5 bases and J by 4 bases, with 15 bases between them. Germline V gene lookup returns CDR1 SEHNR and CDR2 FQNEAQ (reference sequence). CDR3: CASSADRNEYEQYF. The CDR3 region has the DNA TGTGCCAGCAGCGCGGACAGAAATGAATACGAGCAGTACTTC.

The chain recombines TRBV6-1 with TRBJ2-1, with D possibly being TRBD1 (6 bases). This CDR3 is built from 13 residues. Germline V gene data show CDR1 as MNHNS and CDR2 as SASEGT. Trimming removed 7 bases from V and 7 bases from J, with 14 bases in between. The CDR3 loop reads CASKRQEHNEQFF. The CDR3 nucleotides are TGTGCCAGCAAACGACAGGAGCATAATGAGCAGTTCTTC.

The sample holds one count of this clone. The gene calls are TRBV7-2 and TRBJ2-7, with TRBD2 matching over 11 bases. The CDR3 runs to 14 residues. The ends lost 5 bases at V and 3 bases at J; junction bases unmatched: 3. Germline CDR1 and CDR2: SGHTA and FQGNSA. CDR3 sequence (DNA): TGTGCCAGCAGCCCCGGGACTAGCGGCTACGAGCAGTACTTC. This codes for CASSPGTSGYEQYF.

This sequence joins TRBV27 and TRBJ2-1, with 13 bases identical to TRBD2. The CDR3 totals 17 residues. V shed 5 bases and J 12 bases; nucleotides not matched to a gene: 16. Per germline, CDR1 MNHEY and CDR2 SMNVEV (reference sequence). The chain's CDR3 is CASSRQRTSGSIASQFF. The CDR3, as DNA: TGTGCCAGCAGTCGCCAAAGGACTAGCGGGAGTATTGCTTCGCAGTTCTTC.

V is TRBV19 and J is TRBJ1-1; TRBD1 might be the D (5 bases). Between the trimmed V and J ends, which lost 4 bases and 4 bases, there was a span of 13 bases. The germline V gene encodes CDR1 LNHDA and CDR2 SQIVND (reference sequence). CDR3 size: 14 residues. CDR3: CASSRVFRGTEAFF. CDR3 nucleotide sequence: TGTGCCAGTAGTAGAGTCTTTAGGGGCACTGAAGCTTTCTTT.

CDR3 coding DNA: TGTGCCAGCAGCCCCGGGTCGGTATCACCCCTCCACTTT. This sequence encodes CASSPGSVSPLHF. This chain joins TRBV7-2 and TRBJ1-6; D not resolved. The germline gives CDR1 SGHTA, CDR2 FQGNSA. V lost 5 bases and J lost 10, with 12 bases in between. There are 13 residues in the CDR3.

The gene calls are TRBV7-2 and TRBJ1-2, with a weak D call TRBD1 (6 bases). V lost 5 bases and J 3 bases, leaving 10 bases between the germline ends. The CDR3 covers 13 residues. Germline V CDR1 and CDR2: SGHTA, FQGNSA. The CDR3 reads CASSPGGHYGYTF. The CDR3 region has the DNA TGTGCCAGCAGCCCGGGGGGCCACTATGGCTACACCTTC.

This rearrangement joins TRBV9 to TRBJ2-3, with TRBD2 as a possible D gene (5 bases). Trimming cost V 0 bases and J 1 base, with 9 bases left between them. The CDR3 is made up of 15 amino acids. Germline CDR1 and CDR2: SGDLS and YYNGEE. CDR3 sequence: CASSVVGSGTDTQYF. The CDR3 coding sequence is TGTGCCAGCAGCGTAGTAGGTAGCGGCACAGATACGCAGTATTTT. The whole variable domain, filled in from reference TRBV9 and TRBJ2-3, reads DSGVTQTPKHLITATGQRVTLRCSPRSGDLSVYWYQQSLDQGLQFLIQYYNGEERAKGNILERFSAQQFPDLHSELNLSSLELGDSALYFCASSVVGSGTDTQYFGPGTRLTVL.

This sequence joins TRBV5-1 and TRBJ2-7, with 7 positions matching TRBD1. Trimming removed 2 bases from V and 1 base from J; junction bases left unmatched: 12. CDR3 length: 17 residues. Germline loops: CDR1 SGHRS, CDR2 YFSETQ. The CDR3 DNA reads as TGCGCCAGCAGCTTTCGGATCAGGGGGACCTTGTCCTACGAGCAGTACTTC. It yields the protein CASSFRIRGTLSYEQYF.

J is TRBJ1-4 and V is TRBV7-2; 8 positions agree with TRBD1. Per the germline V gene, CDR1 is SGHTA and CDR2 is FQGNSA. The CDR3 consists of 15 residues. V shed 5 bases and J 8 bases; nucleotides not matched to a gene: 10. In nucleotides, the CDR3 is TGTGCCAGCAGCCTTTGGACAGGGTCCCGGGAAAAACTGTTTTTT. Translation gives CASSLWTGSREKLFF.

CDR3 sequence: CASSSSRTDTQYF. CDR3 coding DNA: TGTGCCAGCAGCTCCTCTCGGACAGATACGCAGTATTTT. This rearrangement joins TRBV7-9 to TRBJ2-3; D is undetermined. V lost 4 bases to trimming and J lost 3 bases, with 8 bases between them. The germline CDR1 and CDR2 sequences are SEHNR and FQNEAQ (reference sequence). The CDR3 totals 13 residues.

The chain employs TRBV5-4 and TRBJ2-5; TRBD1 aligns across 11 bases. The CDR3 runs 15 residues. Unmatched junction bases numbered 7, after V lost 4 bases and J lost 5 bases. Germline V gene lookup returns CDR1 SGHNT and CDR2 YYREEE (reference sequence). CDR3 coding DNA: TGTGCCAGCAGCGGACAGGGGGCGCAGGGGGAGACCCAGTACTTC. Its translation: CASSGQGAQGETQYF.